This TCR beta chain comes out of a study of T-cell memory formation after mild COVID-19 (dated by TCRdb to the early 2020s). Background on the whole study: TCR sequence clusters from the two donors were found to be largely donor specific. T-cell clones expanding and contracting after mild COVID-19 in two donors were tracked by longitudinal TCRalpha and TCRbeta repertoire sequencing. The cohort was made up of two young adult volunteers, one female and one male, who were previously healthy. Study-wide conclusions, independent of this receptor: Contracting CD4+ clones were located mainly in the CM and EM memory subsets, whereas CD8+ clones were found to be enriched in EMRA. Some responding clones were detected in pre-infection memory, suggesting pre-existing cross-reactive memory T cells joined the SARS-CoV-2 response. From day 15 to 85, contracting clones showed balanced CD4/CD8 phenotypes, whereas a second wave of clones that expanded from day 15 to 37 leaned towards CD4+. Only two mild cases were covered by the study, and larger cohorts that include severe cases with pre-infection samples were considered necessary. SARS-CoV-2 specificity of the second-wave clones peaking on day 37 was not confirmed.

For sequencing, an Illumina NovaSeq 6000 was employed. TCRalpha and TCRbeta cDNA libraries were built by 5'RACE with constant-segment primers, adding sample barcodes and unique molecular identifiers. Trizol reagent was used to extract RNA from every sample. Libraries were amplified in two PCR steps, with a second sample barcode and Illumina TruSeq adapters added in the second step. Sequencing of the libraries was done on an Illumina NovaSeq, producing 2 x 150 bp paired-end reads. For the original study's pipeline: The reads were demultiplexed and collapsed into UMI-guided consensus sequences using migec v1.2.7. Using mixcr v2.1.11, the UMI consensuses were aligned to TRA and TRB V and J templates and assembled into clonotypes. A clonotype was counted as expanded or contracted only if both edgeR and NoisET called the change significant, with noise models trained on biological replicates. edgeR calls used a false discovery rate-adjusted p below 0.01 and a log2 fold-change threshold of 1. PCA with hierarchical clustering of max-normalized trajectories of the 1000 most abundant clonotypes was used as exploratory dynamics analysis. The CD4 or CD8 phenotype of responding clones was assigned using the separately sequenced CD4+ and CD8+ repertoires. The public reads were run again by TCRdb, first through fastp at Q25 and then through MiXCR, and only productive beta chains were kept. Each CDR3 protein appears once, grouped with its most common genes and DNA. The V and J calls were determined by TCRdb, not by the authors. In this sample the table shows 89,000 or so distinct CDR3 sequences, around 13% of which occur a single time. Jointly, the top ten make up more than 35% of the sample.

This clonotype was seen only a few times. No cognate antigen has been identified for it. There are no base qualities to consult, and no much larger clone falls within one base. Ficoll-Paque density gradient centrifugation was used to isolate PBMCs. Trimmed from V: 3 bases; trimmed from J: 6 bases; junction bases lacking a gene match: 9. Looking up the germline V gene yields CDR1 SGHDT and CDR2 YYEEEE. Taken from cysteine to phenylalanine, the CDR3 has 17 residues. Solely the CDR3 DNA is kept, with 51 bases framed from the first base. This sequence was found in a man younger than 35 who had mild COVID-19 (a few samples of this study predate the infection). The sample titles of this study are shuffled in the database, so cell type and time point are left out; the donor was told from shared clones. Source material: PBMCs or a T cell subset sorted from them (not recorded which). The rearrangement combines TRBV5-6 with TRBJ2-2, with 12 junctional bases fitting TRBD1. Read as DNA, the sequence is TGTGCCAGCAGCTCCGACGGGACAGGGGGCTTCTCCGGGGAGCTGTTTTTT. Its translation reads: CASSSDGTGGFSGELFF.